This entry lists 32 T cell receptor beta chains sequenced from one sample in a study of OX40 agonist ivuxolimab in advanced cancers. Clones were sequenced by immunoSEQ multiplex PCR, and TCRdb holds only the in-frame ones, with some missing. The repertoire holds about 64,000 clones, around 83% seen once, with around 3% in the top ten. This sample comprised CD4+ or CD8+ T cells sorted from blood, obtained in a trial of the OX40 agonist ivuxolimab. The receptor source for this set is an adult with an advanced solid tumor such as melanoma, head and neck, liver or kidney cancer.

The chain combines TRBV27 with TRBJ2-7; tentatively, D is TRBD1 (6 bases). Per the germline V gene, CDR1 is MNHEY and CDR2 is SMNVEV (reference sequence). V shed 6 bases and J shed 3 bases, with 18 bases lying between them. This CDR3 is 15 amino acids long. CDR3 sequence (DNA): TGTGCCAGCAGACCTAACAGGGTGGTGGGCTACGAGCAGTACTTC. Its protein is CASRPNRVVGYEQYF.

The V and J genes are TRBV28 and TRBJ2-7; D is unclear. Germline V gene sequence: CDR1 MDHEN, CDR2 SYDVKM. The CDR3 spans 14 residues. V gave up 3 bases and J gave up 4 bases, with 13 bases separating them. Here the CDR3 reads CASSLRSSRYEQYF. CDR3 sequence (DNA): TGTGCCAGCAGTTTGAGATCCAGTCGGTACGAGCAGTACTTC.

The V call is TRBV11-1, the J call TRBJ2-5; D is unclear. There are 15 residues in the CDR3. Trimming removed 1 base from V and 1 base from J, with 10 bases in between. Germline V gives CDR1 SGHAT, CDR2 FQDESV (reference sequence). For the CDR3, the DNA is TGTGCCAGCAGCTTAGAAGGGAACACCCAAGAGACCCAGTACTTC. Translation gives CASSLEGNTQETQYF. The complete variable domain, with remaining parts taken from reference TRBV11-1 and TRBJ2-5, reads EAEVAQSPRYKITEKSQAVAFWCDPISGHATLYWYRQILGQGPELLVQFQDESVVDDSQLPKDRFSAERLKGVDSTLKIQPAELGDSAMYLCASSLEGNTQETQYFGPGTRLLVL.

The chain couples TRBV5-4 to TRBJ2-7, with a weak D call TRBD1 (6 bases). Trimming left V 4 bases short and J 2 bases short, with 10 bases between. There are 13 residues in the CDR3. Germline V CDR1 and CDR2: SGHNT, YYREEE (reference sequence). The CDR3 DNA sequence: TGTGCCAGCAGCCGGGACATGACCTACGAGCAGTACTTC. It encodes CASSRDMTYEQYF.

The chain employs TRBV9 and TRBJ1-2, with 7 bases identical to TRBD1. This CDR3 has 13 residues. Germline V lookup: CDR1 SGDLS, CDR2 YYNGEE. V was pared by 3 bases and J by 10 bases, with 9 bases of the junction left unmatched. The DNA of the CDR3 is TGTGCCAGCAGCGCCCGGACAGGACTGATCTACACCTTC. It codes for CASSARTGLIYTF.

The J gene is TRBJ1-6, the V gene TRBV9; TRBD1 might be the D (6 bases). The germline V gene encodes CDR1 SGDLS and CDR2 YYNGEE. The CDR3 length is 16 residues. Between the trimmed V and J ends, which lost 0 bases and 5 bases, there was a span of 12 bases. The CDR3 here is CASSVAAGHNNSPLHF. As DNA, the CDR3 is TGTGCCAGCAGCGTAGCGGCGGGACACAATAATTCACCCCTCCACTTT.

The chain couples TRBV7-3 to TRBJ2-2; perhaps TRBD2 as D (6 bases). CDR3 length equals 16 residues. V was clipped by 4 bases and J by 6 bases, with 18 bases between them. The germline gives CDR1 SGHTA, CDR2 FQGTGA. CDR3 loop: CASSSEAGSLSGELFF. CDR3 coding DNA: TGTGCCAGCAGCTCCGAGGCGGGATCACTATCCGGGGAGCTGTTTTTT. Full variable domain (outside the CDR3, taken from reference TRBV7-3 and TRBJ2-2): GAGVSQTPSNKVTEKGKYVELRCDPISGHTALYWYRQSLGQGPEFLIYFQGTGAADDSGLPNDRFFAVRPEGSVSTLKIQRTERGDSAVYLCASSSEAGSLSGELFFGEGSRLTVL.

CDR3 DNA sequence: TGTGCCAGTAGGGAAACAGTCGGAAACACCATATATTTT. It specifies CASRETVGNTIYF. The rearrangement links TRBV19 to TRBJ1-3; no clear D gene. The CDR3 length is 13 residues. V lost 6 bases and J lost 4, with 10 bases in between. The germline gives CDR1 LNHDA, CDR2 SQIVND (reference sequence).

The chain joins TRBV7-2 to TRBJ1-3, with 8 nucleotides matching TRBD1. V was clipped by 5 bases and J by 0 bases; unmatched bases: 9. The germline CDR1 and CDR2 sequences are SGHTA and FQGNSA. The CDR3 covers 17 residues. CDR3 protein: CASSRTGTGDSGNTIYF. CDR3 sequence (DNA): TGTGCCAGCAGCCGAACCGGGACAGGTGACTCTGGAAACACCATATATTTT.

The J gene is TRBJ2-3, the V gene TRBV6-1; D not certain. CDR3 length: 11 residues. Germline V gives CDR1 MNHNS, CDR2 SASEGT. Deletions cut 5 bases from V and 5 bases from J, with 5 bases between. The CDR3 region has the DNA TGTGCCAGCAGTCCGATAGATACGCAGTATTTT. Its protein is CASSPIDTQYF.

The J gene is TRBJ1-2, the V gene TRBV5-1, with 11 positions matching TRBD1. The CDR3 spans 14 residues. The V gene end was trimmed by 4 bases and the J gene end by 3 bases; junction bases not matched to a gene: 2. Germline values: CDR1 SGHRS, CDR2 YFSETQ. As DNA, the CDR3 is TGCGCCAGCAGCCGGACAGGGGGCGACTATGGCTACACCTTC. Protein: CASSRTGGDYGYTF.

The chain carries TRBV19 and TRBJ2-7; D remains ambiguous. Germline-derived CDR1 and CDR2 are LNHDA and SQIVND (reference sequence). This CDR3 has 13 amino acids. V was cut by 9 bases and J by 2 bases, with 14 bases left in between. CDR3 loop: CASSMGRTYEQYF. The CDR3 bases are TGTGCCAGCTCCATGGGTAGGACCTACGAGCAGTACTTC.

This clone appeared a single time. The V call is TRBV7-3, the J call TRBJ1-1; D is ambiguous. The V gene lost 5 bases and the J gene lost 4 bases, with 11 bases spanning the gap. This CDR3 spans 13 amino acids. Germline V gives CDR1 SGHTA, CDR2 FQGTGA. The CDR3, as DNA: TGTGCCAGCAGCCTCGGAGTTAGCACTGAAGCTTTCTTT. It is translated as CASSLGVSTEAFF.

The J gene is TRBJ2-5, the V gene TRBV2; 7 bases fit TRBD2. With V trimmed by 5 bases and J by 4 bases, 4 bases remained unmatched. Germline assignment: CDR1 SNHLY and CDR2 FYNNEI. The CDR3 runs to 13 residues. The CDR3 loop reads CASSLAERETQYF. For the CDR3, the DNA is TGTGCCAGCAGTCTAGCGGAGAGAGAGACCCAGTACTTC.

This clone was observed a single time. The chain recombines TRBV18 with TRBJ2-7, with TRBD1 matching over 9 bases. Per germline, CDR1 KGHSH and CDR2 LQKENI. The CDR3 totals 17 residues. After removal of 3 bases from V and 6 bases from J, the junction contained 15 bases not matched to a gene. The CDR3 loop reads CASSPITPGQGISEQYF. In nucleotides, the CDR3 is TGTGCCAGCTCACCGATTACTCCGGGACAGGGTATAAGCGAGCAGTACTTC.

The rearrangement links TRBV7-8 to TRBJ1-3; D remains unclear. The V and J ends lost 5 bases and 4 bases respectively, with 15 bases between them. Germline CDR1 SGHVS, CDR2 FQNEAQ. This CDR3 has 15 amino acids. The CDR3 spells CASSRRRQAGNTIYF. Written as DNA, the CDR3 is TGTGCCAGCAGCCGAAGAAGACAAGCCGGAAACACCATATATTTT.

J is TRBJ1-4 and V is TRBV4-2; D is ambiguous. Germline CDR1 LGHNA, CDR2 YNFKEQ. V was clipped by 2 bases and J by 8 bases, with 21 bases between them. The length of the CDR3 is 17 residues. The CDR3 loop is CASSQLPPGGREEKLFF. CDR3 in DNA: TGTGCCAGCAGCCAATTGCCACCCGGAGGGAGGGAAGAAAAACTGTTTTTT.

This clone came up a few times. The V and J genes are TRBV5-1 and TRBJ2-2; no definite D call. V was shortened by 0 bases and J by 9 bases, with 12 bases between the two germline ends. Germline V gene lookup returns CDR1 SGHRS and CDR2 YFSETQ. This CDR3 comprises 14 residues. The CDR3 protein is CASSLGPDVRELFF. In DNA, the CDR3 is TGCGCCAGCAGCTTGGGGCCTGACGTTCGGGAGCTGTTTTTT. Looking up the rest from reference TRBV5-1 and TRBJ2-2 gives the full variable domain: KAGVTQTPRYLIKTRGQQVTLSCSPISGHRSVSWYQQTPGQGLQFLFEYFSETQRNKGNFPGRFSGRQFSNSRSEMNVSTLELGDSALYLCASSLGPDVRELFFGEGSRLTVL.

The V gene is TRBV5-5, the J gene TRBJ2-2, with D uncertain. CDR1 and CDR2 (germline): SGHKS, YYEKEE (reference sequence). The CDR3 has 15 residues. With 0 bases removed from V and 1 base from J, the gap between germline ends came to 7 bases. The CDR3 spells CASSLDPGNTGELFF. The CDR3 DNA is TGTGCCAGCAGCTTGGATCCAGGGAACACCGGGGAGCTGTTTTTT.

The chain employs TRBV2 and TRBJ2-5; D is perhaps TRBD2 (5 bases). Germline V CDR1 and CDR2: SNHLY, FYNNEI. V lost 6 bases and J lost 3, with 8 bases in between. The CDR3 contains 12 residues. The CDR3: CASRWGEETQYF. The CDR3 DNA is TGTGCCAGCAGGTGGGGAGAAGAGACCCAGTACTTC.

The V call is TRBV4-3, the J call TRBJ1-4; D is unclear. The CDR3 spans 12 residues. V was cut by 0 bases and J by 7 bases, with 3 bases left in between. CDR1 and CDR2 from the germline V gene are LGHNA and YSLEER. CDR3 sequence reads: CASSQDSEKLFF. DNA for the CDR3: TGCGCCAGCAGCCAAGATAGTGAAAAACTGTTTTTT.

This chain connects TRBV12-1 to TRBJ2-5. TRBV12-1 is reported as a pseudogene. This CDR3 has 13 amino acids. CDR3 DNA: TGTGCCAGCAGCTTCTTACCCCGGACGCCCCAGTACTTC. Residues: CASSFLPRTPQYF.

This chain joins TRBV23-1 and TRBJ1-5; unclear D gene. TRBV23-1 is classed as an ORF, of uncertain function. This CDR3 has 14 residues. V was pared by 11 bases and J by 1 base, with 15 bases between. The CDR3 loop is CAEKRGWSNQPQHF. For the CDR3, the DNA is TGCGCCGAGAAGCGGGGTTGGAGCAATCAGCCCCAGCATTTT.

Only one count was recorded for this clone. CDR3 coding DNA: TGTGCCACCGCGGGGTTGGGGAATAAGTACCAAGAGACCCAGTACTTC. Encoded protein: CATAGLGNKYQETQYF. The gene calls are TRBV2 and TRBJ2-5; tentatively, D is TRBD2 (6 bases). V lost 10 bases, J lost 0 bases, and 21 bases lay in between. Looked up from germline, CDR1 is SNHLY and CDR2 is FYNNEI. The CDR3 totals 16 residues.

The chain uses TRBV5-1 and TRBJ2-7, with 9 bases lining up with TRBD2. Per germline, CDR1 SGHRS and CDR2 YFSETQ. The J segment lost 2 bases and the V segment lost 5 bases, leaving 2 bases of the junction unmatched. The CDR3 sequence is 13 residues long. Written as DNA, the CDR3 is TGCGCCAGCAGTACTAGCGGGCCCTACGAGCAGTACTTC. Encoded protein: CASSTSGPYEQYF.

This clone was counted once. This rearrangement joins TRBV5-4 to TRBJ1-2, with a weak D call TRBD1 (5 bases). The ends were cut back, 0 bases at V and 4 bases at J, with 13 bases in the middle. The CDR3 has 15 amino acids. The germline V gene has CDR1 SGHNT and CDR2 YYREEE (reference sequence). The CDR3 sequence is CASSLEGPSSYGYTF. CDR3 DNA sequence: TGTGCCAGCAGCTTGGAGGGGCCAAGCTCCTATGGCTACACCTTC.

The chain carries TRBV11-2 and TRBJ2-5; D gene uncertain. Germline CDR1 reads SGHAT; CDR2 reads FQNNGV. This CDR3 contains 13 residues. Trimming took 2 bases from V and 5 from J, leaving 9 bases between them. The CDR3 nucleotides read TGTGCCAGCAGCTTATCGCAGTGGGAGACCCAGTACTTC. It yields the protein CASSLSQWETQYF.

The rearrangement links TRBV4-3 to TRBJ1-6, with D unresolved. The CDR3 is 15 amino acids. Trimming removed 0 bases from V and 13 bases from J, with 16 bases in between. Germline values: CDR1 LGHNA, CDR2 YSLEER. CDR3 nucleotides: TGCGCCAGCAGCCAAGATTTGGTGGCCCGAAGGCCCCTCCACTTT. Protein: CASSQDLVARRPLHF.

The chain uses TRBV10-3 and TRBJ2-7, with D perhaps matching TRBD2 (6 bases). The germline V and J ends were trimmed by 3 bases and 0 bases, with 18 bases remaining between them. The CDR3 is 17 amino acids. The germline V gene encodes CDR1 ENHRY and CDR2 SYGVKD. Here the CDR3 reads CAISDSTRGSNSYEQYF. The CDR3 DNA sequence: TGTGCCATCAGTGATTCAACGCGGGGCAGCAACTCCTACGAGCAGTACTTC.

V is TRBV5-1 and J is TRBJ2-3; possibly TRBD1 for D (5 bases). Germline V gene sequence: CDR1 SGHRS, CDR2 YFSETQ. CDR3 size: 14 residues. V was cut by 1 base and J by 4 bases, with 10 bases left in between. CDR3 sequence reads: CASSLSQGPDTQYF. CDR3 in DNA: TGCGCCAGCAGCTTGTCCCAGGGCCCAGATACGCAGTATTTT.

This clone was seen just once. The V call is TRBV10-3, the J call TRBJ2-7; perhaps D is TRBD1 or TRBD2 (5 bases each). CDR3 length equals 16 residues. Trimming pared 0 bases from V and 0 bases from J, leaving 12 bases between. The germline V gene encodes CDR1 ENHRY and CDR2 SYGVKD. CDR3 DNA: TGTGCCATCAGTGAGTCAGGGACGCCTAGCTCCTACGAGCAGTACTTC. Translated, it gives CAISESGTPSSYEQYF.

The chain couples TRBV18 to TRBJ2-7; D is possibly TRBD2 (5 bases). Germline V gene sequence: CDR1 KGHSH, CDR2 LQKENI. The CDR3 length is 15 residues. The ends were cut back, 3 bases at V and 3 bases at J, with 15 bases in the middle. For the CDR3, the DNA is TGTGCCAGCTCACCGCAGGCGGCGGGCCGCTACGAGCAGTACTTC. It yields the protein CASSPQAAGRYEQYF. The variable domain in full, completed from reference TRBV18 and TRBJ2-7, reads NAGVMQNPRHLVRRRGQEARLRCSPMKGHSHVYWYRQLPEEGLKFMVYLQKENIIDESGMPKERFSAEFPKEGPSILRIQQVVRGDSAAYFCASSPQAAGRYEQYFGPGTRLTVT.